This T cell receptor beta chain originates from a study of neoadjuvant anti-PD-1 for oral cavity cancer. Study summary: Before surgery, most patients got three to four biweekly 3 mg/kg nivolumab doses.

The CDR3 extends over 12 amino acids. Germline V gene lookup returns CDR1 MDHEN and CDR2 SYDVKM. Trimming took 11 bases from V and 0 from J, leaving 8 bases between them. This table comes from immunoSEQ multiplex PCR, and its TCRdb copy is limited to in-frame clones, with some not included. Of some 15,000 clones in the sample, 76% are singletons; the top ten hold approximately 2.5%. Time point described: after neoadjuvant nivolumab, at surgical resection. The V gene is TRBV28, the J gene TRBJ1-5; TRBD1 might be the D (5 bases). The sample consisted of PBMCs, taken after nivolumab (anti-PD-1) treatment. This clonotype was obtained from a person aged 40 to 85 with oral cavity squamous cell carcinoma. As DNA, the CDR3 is TGTGCCGGGGCGGGTAGCAATCAGCCCCAGCATTTT. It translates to CAGAGSNQPQHF.